What follows are 27 T cell receptor beta chains derived from one specimen sequenced in a study of cytomegalovirus exposure and HLA in healthy donors (dated by TCRdb to between 2016 and 2019). Library prep was done by the immunoSEQ multiplex PCR assay. The multiplex PCR relied on a mix of 60 forward primers for TCR Vbeta segments and 13 reverse primers for TCR Jbeta segments. This immuneACCESS table, as held by TCRdb, lists in-frame sequences with V and J called but not all clones. Of the missing ones, under half trace to an unresolved V gene in checked studies; the others have no known cause. The sample table holds roughly 180,000 clones, of which around 82% were seen once. Over 10% of the sample rests with the top ten. The sequenced sample was PBMCs. The source of these receptors is a woman aged 50 to 60 in good health and CMV-seropositive.

This rearrangement joins TRBV5-6 to TRBJ1-6; weak D call: TRBD1 (5 bases). Germline V CDR1 and CDR2: SGHDT, YYEEEE. Between the trimmed V and J ends, which lost 2 bases and 7 bases, there was a span of 7 bases. The CDR3 covers 13 residues. The CDR3 loop is CASSLSGNSPLHF. For the CDR3, the DNA is TGTGCCAGCAGCTTATCAGGGAATTCACCCCTCCACTTT.

This clone was seen a single time. The rearrangement links TRBV30 to TRBJ2-5; 9 positions match TRBD2. The V gene's germline CDR1 is GTSNPN and CDR2 SVGIG (reference sequence). This CDR3 contains 13 residues. Trimming removed 0 bases from V and 6 bases from J; junction bases left unmatched: 2. CDR3 DNA sequence: TGTGCCTGGAGTGTAGCGGGGGGCAAGACCCAGTACTTC. Its translation is CAWSVAGGKTQYF.

The chain is built from TRBV5-1 and TRBJ2-1; 10 nucleotides line up with TRBD2. CDR3 length equals 16 residues. CDR1 and CDR2 from the germline V gene are SGHRS and YFSETQ. The ends lost 3 bases at V and 9 bases at J; junction bases unmatched: 12. In DNA form, the CDR3 reads TGCGCCAGCAGCTGGGCCGGGACTAGCGTCGTTGGTGAGCAGTTCTTC. It specifies CASSWAGTSVVGEQFF.

This chain links TRBV4-2 with TRBJ1-1, with 9 bases identical to TRBD1. CDR1 is LGHNA and CDR2 is YNFKEQ in the germline V gene. J lost 5 bases, V lost 2 bases, and 9 bases had no gene match. CDR3 length: 16 amino acids. In nucleotides, the CDR3 is TGTGCCAGCAGCCAACTACCCGGGACAGGGAATACTGAAGCTTTCTTT. This codes for CASSQLPGTGNTEAFF.

This chain joins TRBV5-1 and TRBJ2-6; D is possibly TRBD1 (7 bases). Germline V gene data show CDR1 as SGHRS and CDR2 as YFSETQ. V was shortened by 0 bases and J by 0 bases, with 10 bases between the two germline ends. The length of the CDR3 is 17 residues. The chain's CDR3 is CASSLGRGPSGANVLTF. CDR3 DNA sequence: TGCGCCAGCAGCTTGGGGAGGGGGCCCTCTGGGGCCAACGTCCTGACTTTC.

The chain carries TRBV27 and TRBJ2-2; 10 bases match TRBD2. The germline gives CDR1 MNHEY, CDR2 SMNVEV (reference sequence). The V and J ends lost 5 bases and 4 bases, in that order; junction bases with no gene match: 4. This CDR3 contains 15 residues. The CDR3 region is CASSPSGGGTGELFF. As DNA, the CDR3 is TGTGCCAGCAGTCCAAGCGGGGGGGGCACCGGGGAGCTGTTTTTT.

The rearrangement joins TRBV9 to TRBJ2-2, with 13 bases aligning to TRBD2. Germline loops: CDR1 SGDLS, CDR2 YYNGEE. This CDR3 comprises 18 residues. The ends lost 2 bases at V and 7 bases at J; junction bases unmatched: 11. The CDR3 nucleotides are TGTGCCAGCAGCGTGGAACTAGCGGGGGGGCAGGTGGTCGGGGAGCTGTTTTTT. Its translation is CASSVELAGGQVVGELFF.

The chain employs TRBV2 and TRBJ1-5; no definite D call. CDR3 length: 11 residues. With 2 bases removed from V and 7 bases from J, the gap between germline ends came to 3 bases. The germline V gene has CDR1 SNHLY and CDR2 FYNNEI. CDR3 DNA: TGTGCCAGCAGTGAATCGCAGCCCCAGCATTTT. Amino acids: CASSESQPQHF.

This chain links TRBV6-1 with TRBJ2-5, with TRBD2 matching over 11 bases. J was trimmed by 5 bases and V by 0 bases; bases with no gene match: 2. Germline V lookup: CDR1 MNHNS, CDR2 SASEGT. The CDR3 runs to 15 residues. The CDR3 DNA is TGTGCCAGCAGTGAAGCTAGCGGGGGGGTGGAGACCCAGTACTTC. It translates to CASSEASGGVETQYF.

V usage is TRBV6-1 and J usage is TRBJ2-5; no firm D call. The closer fit of TRBJ2-7 to the DNA end suggests the J call may be wrong. Germline-derived CDR1 and CDR2 are MNHNS and SASEGT. This CDR3 is 15 amino acids long. The CDR3 DNA is TGTGCCAGCAGTGAAGCGCTACAGTCCTCCTACGAGCAGTACTTC. Amino acids: CASSEALQSSYEQYF.

The rearrangement uses TRBV5-1 and TRBJ2-1; D remains ambiguous. This CDR3 is built from 13 residues. From germline, CDR1 is SGHRS and CDR2 YFSETQ. Trimming stripped 3 bases from V and 6 bases from J, with 10 bases between. In nucleotides, the CDR3 is TGCGCCAGCAGCTGGTCGGAGCTCAATGAGCAGTTCTTC. Translated, it gives CASSWSELNEQFF. The full variable domain, completed using reference TRBV5-1 and TRBJ2-1, is KAGVTQTPRYLIKTRGQQVTLSCSPISGHRSVSWYQQTPGQGLQFLFEYFSETQRNKGNFPGRFSGRQFSNSRSEMNVSTLELGDSALYLCASSWSELNEQFFGPGTRLTVL.

The chain joins TRBV2 to TRBJ2-1; 8 bases map to TRBD2. The V gene end was trimmed by 9 bases and the J gene end by 6 bases; junction bases not matched to a gene: 4. This CDR3 spans 12 amino acids. CDR1 is SNHLY and CDR2 is FYNNEI in the germline V gene. CDR3 nucleotides: TGTGCCAGTACTGCGGGGGGCAATGAGCAGTTCTTC. Protein product: CASTAGGNEQFF. Drawing the rest from reference TRBV2 and TRBJ2-1, the complete variable domain is EPEVTQTPSHQVTQMGQEVILRCVPISNHLYFYWYRQILGQKVEFLVSFYNNEISEKSEIFDDQFSVERPDGSNFTLKIRSTKLEDSAMYFCASTAGGNEQFFGPGTRLTVL.

CDR3 coding DNA: TGTGCCAGCCGGACTCCGAACACTGAAGCTTTCTTT. Residues: CASRTPNTEAFF. The V and J genes are TRBV6-6 and TRBJ1-1; D is undetermined. The germline CDR1 and CDR2 sequences are MNHNY and SVGAGI (reference sequence). The CDR3 contains 12 residues. Trimming took off 8 bases at V and 1 base at J, with 8 bases between the two ends.

The rearrangement uses TRBV4-1 and TRBJ2-5; D possibly corresponds to TRBD1 (5 bases). CDR1 MGHRA and CDR2 YSYEKL come from the germline V gene. V lost 1 base and J 5 bases, leaving 8 bases between the germline ends. This CDR3 comprises 13 residues. CDR3 residues: CASSQGQYETQYF. The CDR3 DNA sequence: TGCGCCAGCAGCCAAGGACAGTACGAGACCCAGTACTTC.

The rearrangement joins TRBV10-3 to TRBJ2-7, with D maybe TRBD2 (5 bases). The V and J ends lost 4 bases and 3 bases respectively, with 16 bases between them. The CDR3 covers 15 residues. CDR1 and CDR2 from the germline V gene are ENHRY and SYGVKD. This CDR3 reads CAISGTPLGLYEQYF. The CDR3 bases are TGTGCCATCAGTGGAACACCCCTCGGACTCTACGAGCAGTACTTC.

The chain uses TRBV7-6 and TRBJ2-7; 7 bases map to TRBD1. The V segment lost 5 bases and the J segment 0 bases; nucleotides outside the gene matches: 10. CDR1 is SGHVS and CDR2 is FNYEAQ in the germline V gene. The CDR3 covers 16 residues. The DNA of the CDR3 is TGTGCCAGCAGCCCGAAAGACAGGGCCTTCTCCTACGAGCAGTACTTC. Translation gives CASSPKDRAFSYEQYF.

About this clone: Its ends do not fully match the called genes, so a read error is possible. V usage is TRBV5-6 and J usage is TRBJ2-4; D gene unclear. Looked up from germline, CDR1 is SGHDT and CDR2 is YYEEEE. The CDR3 length is 12 residues. The CDR3 spells CASSPGGASPSF. In DNA form, the CDR3 reads TGTGCCAGCAGCCCCGGCGGAGCGAGCCCTTCCTTC.

The chain is built from TRBV10-3 and TRBJ1-2; 8 bases fit TRBD1. This CDR3 contains 15 residues. Per germline, CDR1 ENHRY and CDR2 SYGVKD. The V segment lost 3 bases and the J segment 3 bases; nucleotides outside the gene matches: 6. In nucleotides, the CDR3 is TGTGCCATCAGTGACCCCTCGACAGGGGACTATGGCTACACCTTC. Amino acid sequence: CAISDPSTGDYGYTF.

V and J are TRBV7-3 and TRBJ2-6, with D tentatively TRBD2 (5 bases). With 1 base removed from V and 2 bases from J, the gap between germline ends came to 12 bases. CDR3 length: 17 residues. Germline V gene lookup returns CDR1 SGHTA and CDR2 FQGTGA. The CDR3 region is CASSLRRPGPGANVLTF. CDR3 sequence (DNA): TGTGCCAGCAGCTTAAGGAGGCCCGGTCCTGGGGCCAACGTCCTGACTTTC.

This rearrangement joins TRBV19 to TRBJ1-2; D unresolved. This CDR3 has 14 residues. The V and J ends lost 6 bases and 0 bases respectively, with 11 bases between them. CDR1 is LNHDA, CDR2 SQIVND, per germline (reference sequence). The CDR3 DNA is TGTGCCAGTAGGGCCGGGAGACCTAACTATGGCTACACCTTC. It is translated as CASRAGRPNYGYTF. The entire variable domain, with the rest obtained from reference TRBV19 and TRBJ1-2, is as follows: DGGITQSPKYLFRKEGQNVTLSCEQNLNHDAMYWYRQDPGQGLRLIYYSQIVNDFQKGDIAEGYSVSREKKESFPLTVTSAQKNPTAFYLCASRAGRPNYGYTFGSGTRLTVV.

This chain connects TRBV6-1 to TRBJ1-2, with TRBD1 as a possible D gene (6 bases). V was pared by 9 bases and J by 10 bases, with 21 bases between. The CDR3 consists of 13 residues. Germline CDR1 and CDR2: MNHNS and SASEGT. The CDR3 is CASLQGTLDDYTF. The CDR3 nucleotides are TGTGCCAGTCTACAGGGCACTCTGGATGACTACACCTTC.

This clone was found once. The rearrangement links TRBV10-3 to TRBJ1-1; D might be TRBD1 (5 bases). The CDR3 has 14 residues. V was clipped by 6 bases and J by 4 bases, with 15 bases between them. CDR1 is ENHRY and CDR2 is SYGVKD in the germline V gene. The CDR3 loop is CAISQPGGGTEAFF. The CDR3 DNA reads TGTGCCATCAGCCAACCCGGGGGAGGCACTGAAGCTTTCTTT.

The chain combines TRBV4-2 with TRBJ2-5; 9 bases agree with TRBD2. The CDR3 runs to 16 residues. CDR1 and CDR2 from the germline V gene are LGHNA and YNFKEQ. With V trimmed by 0 bases and J by 5 bases, 7 bases remained unmatched. The CDR3 is CASSQDSGTSLETQYF. DNA of the CDR3: TGTGCCAGCAGCCAAGATTCCGGGACTAGCCTGGAGACCCAGTACTTC.

V is TRBV6-1 and J is TRBJ1-6; D perhaps matches TRBD1 (5 bases). This CDR3 comprises 15 residues. The ends were cut back, 6 bases at V and 10 bases at J, with 19 bases in the middle. Germline assignment: CDR1 MNHNS and CDR2 SASEGT. DNA of the CDR3: TGTGCCAGCAGCACAGGACGAGAACGGCAATCACCCCTCCACTTT. Its protein product is CASSTGRERQSPLHF.

The chain couples TRBV7-3 to TRBJ2-2, with 7 bases lining up with TRBD1. J was trimmed by 7 bases and V by 0 bases; bases with no gene match: 2. The CDR3 is 14 amino acids. Germline V lookup: CDR1 SGHTA, CDR2 FQGTGA. In DNA, the CDR3 is TGTGCCAGCAGCTTAACAGGGGGCATCGGGGAGCTGTTTTTT. Amino acids: CASSLTGGIGELFF.

The CDR3 DNA reads TGTGCCAGCAGCTTGCCCCCGTCCGTTTATAATTCACCCCTCCACTTT. Translating it yields CASSLPPSVYNSPLHF. The chain employs TRBV5-6 and TRBJ1-6; unclear D gene. The CDR3 covers 16 residues. Germline V gene sequence: CDR1 SGHDT, CDR2 YYEEEE. The ends were cut back, 1 base at V and 4 bases at J, with 12 bases in the middle.

The rearrangement links TRBV5-1 to TRBJ2-2; 8 bases map to TRBD1. Germline V gene data show CDR1 as SGHRS and CDR2 as YFSETQ. The CDR3 is 14 amino acids. The V segment lost 10 bases and the J segment 2 bases; nucleotides outside the gene matches: 7. The CDR3 DNA follows: TGCGCCCGAGCCGGGACAGGCAACACCGGGGAGCTGTTTTTT. Residues: CARAGTGNTGELFF. The complete variable domain, with remaining parts taken from reference TRBV5-1 and TRBJ2-2, reads KAGVTQTPRYLIKTRGQQVTLSCSPISGHRSVSWYQQTPGQGLQFLFEYFSETQRNKGNFPGRFSGRQFSNSRSEMNVSTLELGDSALYLCARAGTGNTGELFFGEGSRLTVL.